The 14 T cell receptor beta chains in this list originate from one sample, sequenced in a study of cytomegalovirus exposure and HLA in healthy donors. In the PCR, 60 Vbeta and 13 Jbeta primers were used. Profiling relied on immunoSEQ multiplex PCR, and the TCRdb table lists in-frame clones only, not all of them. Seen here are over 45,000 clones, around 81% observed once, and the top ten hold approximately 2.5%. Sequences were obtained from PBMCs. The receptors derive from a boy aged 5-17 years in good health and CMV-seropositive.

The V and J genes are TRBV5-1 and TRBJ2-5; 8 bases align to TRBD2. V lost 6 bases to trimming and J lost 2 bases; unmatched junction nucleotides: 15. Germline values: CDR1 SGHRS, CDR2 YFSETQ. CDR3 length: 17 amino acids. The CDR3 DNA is TGCGCCAGCATGGTGACTGGGAGCGGGGGCCAGCAAGAGACCCAGTACTTC. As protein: CASMVTGSGGQQETQYF.

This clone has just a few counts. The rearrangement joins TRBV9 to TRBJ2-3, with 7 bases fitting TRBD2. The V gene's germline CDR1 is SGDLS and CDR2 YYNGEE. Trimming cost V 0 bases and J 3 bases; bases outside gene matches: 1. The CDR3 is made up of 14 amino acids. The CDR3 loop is CASSVVGGTDTQYF. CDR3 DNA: TGTGCCAGCAGCGTAGTCGGGGGGACAGATACGCAGTATTTT.

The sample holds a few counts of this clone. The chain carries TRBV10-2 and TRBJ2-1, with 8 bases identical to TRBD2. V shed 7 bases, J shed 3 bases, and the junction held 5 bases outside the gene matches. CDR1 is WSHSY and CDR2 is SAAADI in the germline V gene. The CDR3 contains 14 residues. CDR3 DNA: TGCGCCAGCACCAGCACTAGCGGCTACAATGAGCAGTTCTTC. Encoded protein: CASTSTSGYNEQFF.

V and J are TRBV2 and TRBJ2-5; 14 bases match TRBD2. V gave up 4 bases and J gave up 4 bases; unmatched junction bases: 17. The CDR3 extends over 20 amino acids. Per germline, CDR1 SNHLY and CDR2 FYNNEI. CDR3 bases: TGTGCCAGCAGTGTGCCCCAAGTGACTAGCGGGGGGGCCAGGGGAGAGACCCAGTACTTC. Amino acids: CASSVPQVTSGGARGETQYF.

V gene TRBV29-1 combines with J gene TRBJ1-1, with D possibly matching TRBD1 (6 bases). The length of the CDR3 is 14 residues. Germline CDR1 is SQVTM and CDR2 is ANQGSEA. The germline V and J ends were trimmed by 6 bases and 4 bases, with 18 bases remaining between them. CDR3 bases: TGCAGCGTGCTAAAAAGACAGGCGGGCACTGAAGCTTTCTTT. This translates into CSVLKRQAGTEAFF.

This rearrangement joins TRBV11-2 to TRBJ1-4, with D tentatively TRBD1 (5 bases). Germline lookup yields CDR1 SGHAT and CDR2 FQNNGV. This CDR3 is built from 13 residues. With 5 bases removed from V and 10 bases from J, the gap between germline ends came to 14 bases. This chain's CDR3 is CASSLDRDGKLFF. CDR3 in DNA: TGTGCCAGCAGCCTCGACAGAGACGGAAAACTGTTTTTT.

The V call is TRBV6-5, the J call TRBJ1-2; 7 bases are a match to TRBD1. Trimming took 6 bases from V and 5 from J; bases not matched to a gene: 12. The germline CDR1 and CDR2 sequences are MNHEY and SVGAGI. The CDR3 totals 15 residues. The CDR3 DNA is TGTGCCAGCAGCTACGACAGGGTACAACCATATGGCTACACCTTC. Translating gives CASSYDRVQPYGYTF.

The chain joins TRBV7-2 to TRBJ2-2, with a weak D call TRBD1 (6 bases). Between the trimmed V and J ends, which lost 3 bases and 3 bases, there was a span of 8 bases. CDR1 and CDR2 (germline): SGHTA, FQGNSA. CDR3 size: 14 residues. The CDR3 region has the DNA TGTGCCAGCAGCTTCAGGGGCGACACCGGGGAGCTGTTTTTT. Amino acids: CASSFRGDTGELFF.

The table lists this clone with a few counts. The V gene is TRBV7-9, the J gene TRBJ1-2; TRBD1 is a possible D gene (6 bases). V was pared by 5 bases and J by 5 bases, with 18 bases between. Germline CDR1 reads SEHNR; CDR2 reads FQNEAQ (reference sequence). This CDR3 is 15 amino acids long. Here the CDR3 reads CASSPDSGLGYGYTF. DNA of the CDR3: TGTGCCAGCAGCCCGGACAGTGGCCTAGGGTATGGCTACACCTTC.

As DNA, the CDR3 is TGTGCCAGCAGTGAGGGAGGGGGGAGTGAGACCCAGTACTTC. This sequence encodes CASSEGGGSETQYF. The rearrangement joins TRBV6-1 to TRBJ2-5; TRBD2 is a possible D gene (7 bases). The germline CDR1 and CDR2 sequences are MNHNS and SASEGT. Trimming cost V 3 bases and J 5 bases, with 13 bases left between them. The CDR3 has 14 amino acids.

The CDR3 region has the DNA TGTGCCAGCAGTCAGTCAGGGGGAGCTACGGAGCAGTACTTC. Protein product: CASSQSGGATEQYF. V is TRBV2 and J is TRBJ2-7, with TRBD1 matching over 7 bases. V was clipped by 5 bases and J by 7 bases; unmatched bases: 11. Germline lookup yields CDR1 SNHLY and CDR2 FYNNEI. The CDR3 is made up of 14 amino acids.

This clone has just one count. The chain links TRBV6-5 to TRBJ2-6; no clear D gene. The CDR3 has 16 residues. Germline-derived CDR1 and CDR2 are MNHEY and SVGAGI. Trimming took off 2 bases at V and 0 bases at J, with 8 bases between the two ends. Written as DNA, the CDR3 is TGTGCCAGCAGTTACGAGGCTGGCTCTGGGGCCAACGTCCTGACTTTC. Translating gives CASSYEAGSGANVLTF.

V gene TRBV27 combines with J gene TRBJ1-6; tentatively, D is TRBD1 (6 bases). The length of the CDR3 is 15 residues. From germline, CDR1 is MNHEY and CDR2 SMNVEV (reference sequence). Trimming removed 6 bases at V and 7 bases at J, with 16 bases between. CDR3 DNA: TGTGCCAGCAGGCGGAGCGGGGGGACAAATTCACCCCTCCACTTT. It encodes CASRRSGGTNSPLHF.

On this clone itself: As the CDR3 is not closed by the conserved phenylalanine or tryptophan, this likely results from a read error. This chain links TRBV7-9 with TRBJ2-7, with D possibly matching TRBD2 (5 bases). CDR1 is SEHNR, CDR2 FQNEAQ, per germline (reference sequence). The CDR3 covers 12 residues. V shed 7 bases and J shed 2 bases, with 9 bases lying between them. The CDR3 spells CASTGSPYEQYL. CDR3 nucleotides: TGTGCCAGCACGGGGAGTCCCTACGAGCAGTACCTC.